Below, 28 T cell receptor beta chains from the same sample are listed, as sequenced in a study of radiation and T cells in renal cell carcinoma. Sequenced by immunoSEQ multiplex PCR; TCRdb stores in-frame clones only, minus some. The sample consists of 90,000 to 100,000 clones, 65% to 90% of them appearing once. Regarding time point: blood 4 weeks post-SBRT, at nephrectomy. Treatment defined: 15 Gy SBRT to primary tumor, nephrectomy 4 weeks later. This specimen was blood, taken from a patient whose treatment included radiotherapy and nephrectomy. These receptors all come from a man between 60 and 75 years old with renal cell carcinoma.

The chain uses TRBV6-1 and TRBJ2-2, with D unclear. V lost 5 bases, J lost 6 bases, and 4 bases lay in between. This CDR3 spans 11 amino acids. Germline CDR1 MNHNS, CDR2 SASEGT. The DNA of the CDR3 is TGTGCCAGCAGTTTTCCCGGGGAGCTGTTTTTT. Amino acid sequence: CASSFPGELFF.

The genes are TRBV30 and TRBJ2-5; D not certain. V gave up 0 bases and J gave up 5 bases, with 10 bases separating them. Germline lookup yields CDR1 GTSNPN and CDR2 SVGIG (reference sequence). The CDR3 totals 13 residues. The chain's CDR3 is CAWSVRSAETQYF. In nucleotides, the CDR3 is TGTGCCTGGAGTGTACGTTCAGCCGAGACCCAGTACTTC.

This chain links TRBV25-1 with TRBJ1-4, with TRBD1 as a possible D gene (5 bases). The CDR3 covers 14 residues. V lost 5 bases to trimming and J lost 4 bases, with 11 bases between them. Germline assignment: CDR1 MGHDK and CDR2 SYGVNS. CDR3 sequence (DNA): TGTGCCAGCAGTCCCGGGACCGTTAATGAAAAACTGTTTTTT. It encodes CASSPGTVNEKLFF.

This rearrangement joins TRBV28 to TRBJ1-2; no firm D call. The germline V gene encodes CDR1 MDHEN and CDR2 SYDVKM. This CDR3 is built from 14 residues. V lost 8 bases and J 2 bases, leaving 15 bases between the germline ends. CDR3 DNA: TGTGCCAGCGGCTCAGGACGCTCAAACTATGGCTACACCTTC. This codes for CASGSGRSNYGYTF.

This clone appeared once. The J gene is TRBJ2-7, the V gene TRBV28; 8 bases fit TRBD2. Trimming removed 4 bases from V and 0 bases from J; junction bases left unmatched: 14. The CDR3 loop spans 18 amino acids. Germline-derived CDR1 and CDR2 are MDHEN and SYDVKM. The CDR3 region is CASSSYGLADYRSYEQYF. The CDR3 nucleotides read TGTGCCAGCAGTTCCTACGGACTAGCTGATTACCGCTCCTACGAGCAGTACTTC.

This chain connects TRBV25-1 to TRBJ1-4; D possibly corresponds to TRBD1 (5 bases). V dropped 3 bases and J dropped 6 bases, with 14 bases sitting between them. This CDR3 spans 15 amino acids. Germline assignment: CDR1 MGHDK and CDR2 SYGVNS. The CDR3 here is CASSDLDSPYEKLFF. CDR3 nucleotides: TGTGCCAGCAGTGACCTAGACAGTCCTTATGAAAAACTGTTTTTT.

This sequence joins TRBV9 and TRBJ2-2; D is unclear. The CDR3 consists of 12 residues. Looked up from germline, CDR1 is SGDLS and CDR2 is YYNGEE. V lost 4 bases to trimming and J lost 8 bases, with 9 bases between them. The CDR3 region has the DNA TGTGCCAGCAGCTCCGATGCTGGGGAGCTGTTTTTT. Amino acids: CASSSDAGELFF.

The genes are TRBV19 and TRBJ2-1; a weak D match, TRBD2 (6 bases). From germline, CDR1 is LNHDA and CDR2 SQIVND (reference sequence). V dropped 5 bases and J dropped 0 bases, with 11 bases sitting between them. The CDR3 runs 15 residues. DNA for the CDR3: TGTGCCAGTAGTCTGGGTAGCGGCTCCTACAATGAGCAGTTCTTC. Its translation: CASSLGSGSYNEQFF.

This sequence joins TRBV28 and TRBJ2-5; a weak D match, TRBD1 (6 bases). The CDR3 runs to 15 residues. V shed 1 base and J shed 5 bases, with 14 bases lying between them. Germline CDR1 reads MDHEN; CDR2 reads SYDVKM. The CDR3 loop reads CASSLFRGEGETQYF. DNA for the CDR3: TGTGCCAGCAGTTTATTCAGGGGTGAGGGGGAGACCCAGTACTTC. Combining the CDR3 with reference TRBV28 and TRBJ2-5 gives the whole variable domain DVKVTQSSRYLVKRTGEKVFLECVQDMDHENMFWYRQDPGLGLRLIYFSYDVKMKEKGDIPEGYSVSREKKERFSLILESASTNQTSMYLCASSLFRGEGETQYFGPGTRLLVL.

This clone was seen a handful of times. V and J are TRBV5-1 and TRBJ2-1; a possible D gene is TRBD2 (6 bases). CDR1 is SGHRS, CDR2 YFSETQ, per germline. Between the trimmed V and J ends, which lost 0 bases and 6 bases, there was a span of 10 bases. The CDR3 length is 14 residues. The CDR3 DNA follows: TGCGCCAGCAGCTTGGCGGCTAGCGCCAATGAGCAGTTCTTC. Its protein is CASSLAASANEQFF.

The rearrangement joins TRBV7-6 to TRBJ2-7; a possible D gene is TRBD2 (6 bases). With 4 bases removed from V and 7 bases from J, the gap between germline ends came to 20 bases. CDR1 is SGHVS, CDR2 FNYEAQ, per germline. The CDR3 has 15 amino acids. The CDR3 DNA reads as TGTGCCAGCAGCTCGACGGCCTTCGGGGGATGGGAGCAGTACTTC. Encoded protein: CASSSTAFGGWEQYF.

The V call is TRBV19, the J call TRBJ2-3; D not resolved. This CDR3 spans 15 amino acids. Trimming removed 2 bases from V and 0 bases from J, with 9 bases in between. Germline V CDR1 and CDR2: LNHDA, SQIVND (reference sequence). CDR3 sequence reads: CASSIWALSTDTQYF. CDR3 nucleotides: TGTGCCAGTAGTATATGGGCCCTCAGCACAGATACGCAGTATTTT. The full variable domain, its missing parts supplied by reference TRBV19 and TRBJ2-3, is DGGITQSPKYLFRKEGQNVTLSCEQNLNHDAMYWYRQDPGQGLRLIYYSQIVNDFQKGDIAEGYSVSREKKESFPLTVTSAQKNPTAFYLCASSIWALSTDTQYFGPGTRLTVL.

This chain connects TRBV29-1 to TRBJ1-3; D might be TRBD1 (6 bases). Per germline, CDR1 SQVTM and CDR2 ANQGSEA. V gave up 6 bases and J gave up 2 bases, with 11 bases separating them. This CDR3 comprises 13 residues. CDR3 coding DNA: TGCAGCGTAAAAAACAGGGCTGGAAACACCATATATTTT. It yields the protein CSVKNRAGNTIYF.

V and J are TRBV5-1 and TRBJ2-7; D possibly corresponds to TRBD2 (6 bases). Germline-derived CDR1 and CDR2 are SGHRS and YFSETQ. V was clipped by 0 bases and J by 5 bases, with 12 bases between them. The CDR3 has 14 residues. CDR3 amino acids: CASSLGRSGDEQYF. In DNA form, the CDR3 reads TGCGCCAGCAGCTTGGGTCGTTCGGGGGACGAGCAGTACTTC.

CDR3 in amino acids: CASSSPGQSYEQYF. For the CDR3, the DNA is TGTGCCAGCAGTTCCCCGGGACAGTCCTACGAGCAGTACTTC. V is TRBV28 and J is TRBJ2-7, with 7 bases that match TRBD1. Germline CDR1 MDHEN, CDR2 SYDVKM. With 4 bases clipped from V and 1 base from J, the junction kept 4 bases outside the gene matches. This CDR3 is built from 14 residues.

This clone has just one count. The chain has TRBV12-5 and TRBJ2-1; 7 bases agree with TRBD1. The CDR3 extends over 19 amino acids. The V gene end was trimmed by 3 bases and the J gene end by 5 bases; junction bases not matched to a gene: 19. Germline V gene lookup returns CDR1 LGHNT and CDR2 FRNRAP. CDR3 sequence (DNA): TGTGCTAGTGGTTTTGCACCCCGCATTGACAGGGAAGTTAACAATGAGCAGTTCTTC. Its translation is CASGFAPRIDREVNNEQFF.

The chain couples TRBV10-1 to TRBJ1-1, with D uncertain. Germline V gene lookup returns CDR1 WNHNN and CDR2 SYGVQD (reference sequence). The CDR3 covers 13 residues. Trimming cost V 2 bases and J 5 bases, with 9 bases left between them. CDR3 coding DNA: TGCGCCAGCAGTGAGCGTGGGGAAACTGAAGCTTTCTTT. Its translation: CASSERGETEAFF.

The CDR3 DNA follows: TGTGCCAGCAGTTTACGACCGGGACTAGCGATGGAGACCCAGTACTTC. It codes for CASSLRPGLAMETQYF. The rearrangement uses TRBV27 and TRBJ2-5; 10 bases are shared with TRBD2. The trim removed 2 bases at V and 5 bases at J, leaving 8 bases unmatched. Germline V gene data show CDR1 as MNHEY and CDR2 as SMNVEV (reference sequence). The CDR3 consists of 16 residues.

V gene TRBV29-1 combines with J gene TRBJ1-4, with D unclear. V was trimmed by 4 bases and J by 8 bases, leaving 5 bases between them. Germline CDR1 SQVTM, CDR2 ANQGSEA. The CDR3 runs to 10 residues. The CDR3: CSVAGEKLFF. In DNA, the CDR3 is TGCAGCGTTGCGGGGGAAAAACTGTTTTTT.

The V call is TRBV5-4, the J call TRBJ2-7; 10 bases line up with TRBD2. CDR3 length: 13 residues. V lost 8 bases, J lost 3 bases, and 5 bases stayed unmatched. Germline lookup yields CDR1 SGHNT and CDR2 YYREEE (reference sequence). CDR3 loop: CASKAGGDYEQYF. DNA for the CDR3: TGTGCCAGTAAAGCGGGAGGGGACTACGAGCAGTACTTC.

The rearrangement joins TRBV28 to TRBJ1-4; 11 bases fit TRBD1. Unmatched junction bases numbered 7, after V lost 3 bases and J lost 7 bases. There are 16 residues in the CDR3. The V gene's germline CDR1 is MDHEN and CDR2 SYDVKM. CDR3 coding DNA: TGTGCCAGCAGTTTCCCAGGACAGGGGGCGGGTGAAAAACTGTTTTTT. Amino acids: CASSFPGQGAGEKLFF.

This chain joins TRBV4-2 and TRBJ2-2; no clear D. Looked up from germline, CDR1 is LGHNA and CDR2 is YNFKEQ. V was cut by 1 base and J by 3 bases, with 9 bases left in between. CDR3 length equals 15 residues. CDR3 bases: TGTGCCAGCAGCCAAGGACCTAGATACACCGGGGAGCTGTTTTTT. Protein: CASSQGPRYTGELFF.

The rearrangement links TRBV5-1 to TRBJ1-5, with 9 bases matching TRBD1. The CDR3 loop spans 15 amino acids. V was clipped by 4 bases and J by 7 bases; unmatched bases: 9. Germline V gives CDR1 SGHRS, CDR2 YFSETQ. The CDR3 reads CASSLSGDRVQPQHF. The CDR3 region has the DNA TGCGCCAGCAGCCTTTCAGGGGACAGGGTGCAGCCCCAGCATTTT.

This sequence joins TRBV7-2 and TRBJ2-3, with 8 bases fitting TRBD2. This CDR3 comprises 16 residues. V lost 1 base to trimming and J lost 3 bases; unmatched junction nucleotides: 6. The germline gives CDR1 SGHTA, CDR2 FQGNSA. The CDR3 bases are TGTGCCAGCAGCTTAGGACTAAGCGGGAGAACAGATACGCAGTATTTT. It yields the protein CASSLGLSGRTDTQYF.

This chain connects TRBV6-6 to TRBJ1-5; D is ambiguous. Deletions cut 4 bases from V and 0 bases from J, with 10 bases between. CDR3 length: 15 residues. Germline V CDR1 and CDR2: MNHNY, SVGAGI (reference sequence). CDR3 bases: TGTGCCAGCAGTTCGGCTGGAGTTAGCAATCAGCCCCAGCATTTT. Encoded protein: CASSSAGVSNQPQHF.

The chain uses TRBV5-1 and TRBJ1-2, with 8 positions matching TRBD1. Germline CDR1 and CDR2: SGHRS and YFSETQ. The length of the CDR3 is 15 residues. After removal of 4 bases from V and 4 bases from J, the junction contained 9 bases not matched to a gene. The CDR3 sequence: CASSPGTGGPYGYTF. DNA for the CDR3: TGCGCCAGCAGCCCAGGGACAGGCGGCCCCTATGGCTACACCTTC.

The chain links TRBV5-1 to TRBJ1-4; 9 bases line up with TRBD1. J gave up 2 bases and V 3 bases, and 5 bases lay outside the gene matches. Per the germline V gene, CDR1 is SGHRS and CDR2 is YFSETQ. This CDR3 has 16 amino acids. CDR3 region: CASSSEGQGTNEKLFF. The CDR3 nucleotides are TGCGCCAGCAGCTCAGAAGGACAGGGGACTAATGAAAAACTGTTTTTT.

This clone was seen a few times. This chain's CDR3 is CASSPGTSGLPRRDTQYF. The CDR3 DNA reads TGTGCCAGCAGCCCCGGGACTAGCGGGCTCCCACGTAGGGATACGCAGTATTTT. This rearrangement joins TRBV5-8 to TRBJ2-3; TRBD2 aligns across 12 bases. Germline trimming cut 4 bases from V and 6 bases from J; bases unmatched to any gene: 15. CDR3 length: 18 residues. Germline lookup yields CDR1 SGHTS and CDR2 YDEGEE. Drawing the rest from reference TRBV5-8 and TRBJ2-3, the complete variable domain is EAGVTQSPTHLIKTRGQQATLRCSPISGHTSVYWYQQALGLGLQFLLWYDEGEERNRGNFPPRFSGRQFPNYSSELNVNALELEDSALYLCASSPGTSGLPRRDTQYFGPGTRLTVL.